The T cell receptor beta chain described here comes from a study of blood T cell repertoires in COVID-19. In the study overall: There were acute and convalescent COVID-19 samples, and they came from the United States, Italy and Spain. PBMCs, B-cell-depleted T cells, or T cells were the source of the cDNA or gDNA that made up the material.

Methods used by the authors: Nucleated cell counts were estimated from reference gene primer amplification. The table came from immunoSEQ multiplex PCR; TCRdb's copy has only in-frame clones and leaves some out. That table is the source of V, J and clone size, and D and trimming were worked out from the DNA. The profile shows some 19,000 clones, 89% of them singletons. This CDR3 spans 14 amino acids. The V and J ends lost 7 bases and 6 bases respectively, with 15 bases between them. CDR1 and CDR2 (germline): LNHDA, SQIVND (reference sequence). The chain joins TRBV19 to TRBJ2-2; D is possibly TRBD1 (6 bases). Sequenced input: peripheral blood. The sequence was obtained from a man in his fifties or sixties with active COVID-19. CDR3 sequence: CASKEQGSPGELFF. The DNA of the CDR3 is TGTGCCAGTAAGGAACAGGGAAGTCCCGGGGAGCTGTTTTTT.